This T cell receptor beta chain was recovered during a study of blood T cell repertoires in COVID-19. As for the study in general: The United States, Italy and Spain provided the acute and convalescent COVID-19 samples.

Original data processing: From reference gene primer amplification, estimates of nucleated cell counts were derived. The table came from immunoSEQ multiplex PCR; TCRdb's copy has only in-frame clones and leaves some out. That table is the source of V, J and clone size, and D and trimming were worked out from the DNA. Found here are around 68,000 clones, approximately 86% of them singletons; the top ten hold more than 15%. Sequencing was carried out using peripheral blood. This TCR came from a man aged 40-50 years with COVID-19, enrolled during active disease.

In DNA, the CDR3 is TGTGCCATCAGTGACTCCGGGACAGGGAAGGGTGGCACTGAAGCTTTCTTT. It codes for CAISDSGTGKGGTEAFF. V usage is TRBV10-3 and J usage is TRBJ1-1; 9 bases match TRBD1. Germline V gives CDR1 ENHRY, CDR2 SYGVKD. The CDR3 loop spans 17 amino acids. V shed 3 bases, J shed 4 bases, and the junction held 12 bases outside the gene matches.